These 27 T cell receptor beta chains share one sample of origin, sequenced in a study of shared clonotypes between healthy human individuals (dated by TCRdb to 2020 to 2022). Library method: the immunoSEQ multiplex PCR assay. Drawn from immuneACCESS, this table holds only the in-frame rearrangements with V and J called that TCRdb kept. Clones are partly lost; checked studies trace under half to an unresolved V gene and leave the rest unexplained. Present in this sample are some 2,500,000 clones, 85% to 95% of which were seen just once. 0.37% of the sample is held by the ten biggest clonotypes. Sequencing was performed on naive CD4+ T cells from PBMCs. Per the publication, the cell subset or site label means: CD45RA+ positively selected. The receptors come from a man aged 18 to 30 in good health. Some clones in this sample may be carry-over from other donors' samples.

The rearrangement links TRBV7-3 to TRBJ2-1, with D perhaps assigned TRBD1 or TRBD2 (5 bases each). V dropped 5 bases and J dropped 3 bases, with 17 bases sitting between them. The germline CDR1 and CDR2 sequences are SGHTA and FQGTGA. This CDR3 contains 16 residues. The CDR3 region has the DNA TGTGCCAGCAGCCTGTTTACGGGACGCAACTACAATGAGCAGTTCTTC. Translation: CASSLFTGRNYNEQFF.

V usage is TRBV25-1 and J usage is TRBJ2-1, with 13 bases lining up with TRBD2. Germline lookup yields CDR1 MGHDK and CDR2 SYGVNS. This CDR3 has 14 residues. V dropped 3 bases and J dropped 15; count of bases not matched to a gene: 8. In nucleotides, the CDR3 is TGTGCCAGCAGTGACTCCGGGACTAGCGGGATCCTGTTCTTC. Its protein is CASSDSGTSGILFF.

The chain employs TRBV28 and TRBJ2-3, with D possibly being TRBD1 (5 bases). This CDR3 is 16 amino acids long. The V and J ends lost 2 bases and 2 bases respectively, with 14 bases between them. Germline values: CDR1 MDHEN, CDR2 SYDVKM. The CDR3 here is CASSLGAGVNTDTQYF. CDR3 in DNA: TGTGCCAGCAGTTTAGGGGCTGGGGTGAACACAGATACGCAGTATTTT.

The V call is TRBV5-1, the J call TRBJ1-2; D gene ambiguous. V lost 4 bases and J lost 8, with 18 bases in between. Germline CDR1 SGHRS, CDR2 YFSETQ. The CDR3 extends over 14 amino acids. CDR3: CASSPAVSGEGYTF. The CDR3 bases are TGCGCCAGCAGCCCAGCGGTCAGCGGGGAGGGCTACACCTTC.

The CDR3 loop reads CASSRESSYEQYF. As DNA, the CDR3 is TGCGCCAGCAGCCGGGAGAGCTCCTACGAGCAGTACTTC. The chain joins TRBV4-1 to TRBJ2-7, with D perhaps TRBD2 (5 bases). V lost 4 bases and J lost 0, with 7 bases in between. The length of the CDR3 is 13 residues. CDR1 is MGHRA and CDR2 is YSYEKL in the germline V gene.

The rearrangement uses TRBV7-3 and TRBJ2-1; 7 bases agree with TRBD2. The germline gives CDR1 SGHTA, CDR2 FQGTGA. V was pared by 0 bases and J by 4 bases, with 6 bases of the junction left unmatched. The CDR3 is 16 residues long. Here the CDR3 DNA reads TGTGCCAGCAGCTTAACGGGAGGAGCGGGGTACAATGAGCAGTTCTTC. Amino acid sequence: CASSLTGGAGYNEQFF.

V is TRBV7-8 and J is TRBJ1-5, with TRBD1 matching over 11 bases. V lost 5 bases to trimming and J lost 4 bases; unmatched junction nucleotides: 7. The CDR3 loop spans 16 amino acids. CDR1 SGHVS and CDR2 FQNEAQ come from the germline V gene. As DNA, the CDR3 is TGTGCCAGCAGCCCCTGGACAGGGGGCCGTAATCAGCCCCAGCATTTT. Translated: CASSPWTGGRNQPQHF.

The chain has TRBV7-9 and TRBJ2-7, with D maybe TRBD1 (5 bases). CDR1 is SEHNR and CDR2 is FQNEAQ in the germline V gene (reference sequence). The CDR3 contains 14 residues. V lost 1 base and J lost 1, with 8 bases in between. The CDR3 region has the DNA TGTGCCAGCAGCTTAGTTCAGGGTTCCTACGAGCAGTACTTC. Translation: CASSLVQGSYEQYF.

V and J are TRBV29-1 and TRBJ2-7; 9 nucleotides align to TRBD1. With V trimmed by 3 bases and J by 6 bases, 9 bases remained unmatched. CDR3 length: 14 amino acids. In germline, CDR1 is SQVTM, CDR2 ANQGSEA. CDR3 sequence: CSVDTGTGLLEQYF. The CDR3 bases are TGCAGCGTTGATACTGGGACAGGGCTTCTCGAGCAGTACTTC.

The genes are TRBV7-8 and TRBJ1-1; D is uncertain. The V and J ends lost 10 bases and 3 bases respectively, with 12 bases between them. Germline assignment: CDR1 SGHVS and CDR2 FQNEAQ. The CDR3 is 12 amino acids. CDR3 coding DNA: TGTGCCACCTCTCTGGAGTACACTGAAGCTTTCTTT. Translation gives CATSLEYTEAFF. The whole variable domain, filled in from reference TRBV7-8 and TRBJ1-1, reads GAGVSQSPRYKVAKRGQDVALRCDPISGHVSLFWYQQALGQGPEFLTYFQNEAQLDKSGLPSDRFFAERPEGSVSTLKIQRTQQEDSAVYLCATSLEYTEAFFGQGTRLTVV.

The chain has TRBV27 and TRBJ1-5, with D maybe TRBD1 (5 bases). Trimming shortened V by 6 bases and J by 2 bases, and 14 bases separated the two germline ends. The V gene's germline CDR1 is MNHEY and CDR2 SMNVEV (reference sequence). The length of the CDR3 is 15 residues. This chain's CDR3 is CASSPSGRGNQPQHF. The CDR3 DNA reads TGTGCCAGCAGCCCCTCTGGCAGGGGCAATCAGCCCCAGCATTTT.

This rearrangement joins TRBV9 to TRBJ2-5; 8 bases agree with TRBD2. V was clipped by 2 bases and J by 3 bases; unmatched bases: 12. The CDR3 is made up of 17 amino acids. Germline V gene lookup returns CDR1 SGDLS and CDR2 YYNGEE. This CDR3 is CASSVSAQGLVEETQYF. The CDR3 DNA reads as TGTGCCAGCAGCGTTAGTGCCCAGGGACTAGTGGAAGAGACCCAGTACTTC.

The chain joins TRBV11-1 to TRBJ2-5, with 10 bases matching TRBD1. The junction had 10 bases not matched to a gene; V was cut back by 4 bases and J by 5 bases. The CDR3 contains 16 residues. Germline V gene sequence: CDR1 SGHAT, CDR2 FQDESV (reference sequence). This CDR3 reads CASSSGRGQGSETQYF. CDR3 coding DNA: TGTGCCAGCAGCTCCGGCCGGGGACAGGGGTCGGAGACCCAGTACTTC. Combining the CDR3 with reference TRBV11-1 and TRBJ2-5 gives the whole variable domain EAEVAQSPRYKITEKSQAVAFWCDPISGHATLYWYRQILGQGPELLVQFQDESVVDDSQLPKDRFSAERLKGVDSTLKIQPAELGDSAMYLCASSSGRGQGSETQYFGPGTRLLVL.

CDR3 in amino acids: CATSREKGWEGGEQYF. In nucleotides, the CDR3 is TGTGCCACCAGCAGAGAAAAGGGGTGGGAAGGGGGCGAGCAGTACTTC. This chain links TRBV15 with TRBJ2-7; D is perhaps TRBD1 (6 bases). This CDR3 is 16 amino acids long. V dropped 0 bases and J dropped 6 bases, with 18 bases sitting between them. Germline values: CDR1 LNHNV, CDR2 YYDKDF (reference sequence).

This clone occurred a few times. The chain recombines TRBV4-1 with TRBJ1-2, with D possibly being TRBD1 (6 bases). Looked up from germline, CDR1 is MGHRA and CDR2 is YSYEKL. This CDR3 spans 15 amino acids. The ends were cut back, 2 bases at V and 5 bases at J, with 15 bases in the middle. The CDR3 DNA is TGCGCCAGCAGCCAACATGCCGGGGGCACATATGGCTACACCTTC. It specifies CASSQHAGGTYGYTF.

The gene calls are TRBV5-4 and TRBJ2-5, with a possible D match to TRBD2 (5 bases). The ends were cut back, 5 bases at V and 1 base at J, with 6 bases in the middle. This CDR3 is built from 12 residues. The germline gives CDR1 SGHNT, CDR2 YYREEE (reference sequence). The CDR3 spells CASRRAQETQYF. The CDR3 nucleotides read TGTGCCAGCAGGCGGGCCCAAGAGACCCAGTACTTC.

CDR3 protein: CASSLALSVGSGRVKLFF. CDR3 coding DNA: TGTGCCAGCAGCTTAGCCCTCAGTGTCGGTTCAGGTCGCGTAAAACTGTTTTTT. The rearrangement joins TRBV7-9 to TRBJ1-4; D uncertain. V gave up 0 bases and J gave up 10 bases, with 24 bases separating them. Germline CDR1 reads SEHNR; CDR2 reads FQNEAQ (reference sequence). The CDR3 is 18 residues long.

The chain joins TRBV4-2 to TRBJ2-1, with D possibly matching TRBD1 (6 bases). The CDR3 is made up of 16 amino acids. Trimming took off 7 bases at V and 4 bases at J, with 20 bases between the two ends. Germline CDR1 and CDR2: LGHNA and YNFKEQ. CDR3 sequence (DNA): TGTGCCAGCACGCCAAGATATGGGGGCCCTTACAATGAGCAGTTCTTC. Translation gives CASTPRYGGPYNEQFF.

Notes on this clone: The sample has other DNA sequences that encode this CDR3 too. The chain couples TRBV5-1 to TRBJ2-7, with 13 bases identical to TRBD2. V trimming: 4 bases; J trimming: 6 bases; junction bases outside the gene matches: 7. This CDR3 is 15 amino acids long. Germline CDR1 SGHRS, CDR2 YFSETQ. The CDR3 nucleotides are TGCGCCAGCAGCCCTCGGACTAGCGGGAGTAGCGAGCAGTACTTC. Protein: CASSPRTSGSSEQYF.

This rearrangement joins TRBV5-1 to TRBJ2-3, with D possibly matching TRBD2 (6 bases). Trimming shortened V by 5 bases and J by 1 base, and 11 bases separated the two germline ends. The CDR3 runs to 14 residues. Looked up from germline, CDR1 is SGHRS and CDR2 is YFSETQ. CDR3 protein: CASRALAGTDTQYF. The DNA for the CDR3 is TGCGCCAGCAGAGCACTAGCCGGCACAGATACGCAGTATTTT.

The V call is TRBV15, the J call TRBJ2-6; D is undetermined. V lost 4 bases, J lost 0 bases, and 7 bases lay in between. The CDR3 has 15 residues. The germline CDR1 and CDR2 sequences are LNHNV and YYDKDF (reference sequence). CDR3 protein: CATSTPPSGANVLTF. The CDR3 DNA follows: TGTGCCACCAGCACGCCCCCCTCTGGGGCCAACGTCCTGACTTTC.

CDR3 amino acids: CASSVSGTSDEQFF. CDR3 DNA sequence: TGTGCCAGCAGTGTCTCCGGGACTAGTGATGAGCAGTTCTTC. The V and J genes are TRBV6-1 and TRBJ2-1, with 8 positions matching TRBD2. Trimming cost V 4 bases and J 8 bases; bases outside gene matches: 7. Germline V CDR1 and CDR2: MNHNS, SASEGT. This CDR3 comprises 14 residues.

CDR3 DNA: TGTGCCAGCGCAGCTAGCGGGAGTTTTGAGCAGTTCTTC. Amino acid sequence: CASAASGSFEQFF. The V call is TRBV7-3, the J call TRBJ2-1, with TRBD2 matching 10 bases. The germline CDR1 and CDR2 sequences are SGHTA and FQGTGA. Trimming removed 8 bases from V and 9 bases from J; junction bases left unmatched: 7. The CDR3 runs 13 residues.

The chain recombines TRBV30 with TRBJ1-6; the match to TRBD1 covers 9 bases. With 1 base clipped from V and 8 bases from J, the junction kept 9 bases outside the gene matches. Germline-derived CDR1 and CDR2 are GTSNPN and SVGIG (reference sequence). The CDR3 runs 16 residues. CDR3 sequence (DNA): TGTGCCTGGAGTGACCACAGGGGGCTCTTAGATTCACCCCTCCACTTT. This translates into CAWSDHRGLLDSPLHF.

This chain links TRBV5-4 with TRBJ1-2, with 9 bases matching TRBD1. CDR3 size: 15 residues. CDR1 is SGHNT, CDR2 YYREEE, per germline (reference sequence). V was pared by 4 bases and J by 0 bases, with 4 bases of the junction left unmatched. DNA of the CDR3: TGTGCCAGCAGCCAAGGGACAGGGCCTAACTATGGCTACACCTTC. As protein: CASSQGTGPNYGYTF.

V is TRBV14 and J is TRBJ2-7, with no clear D. Germline CDR1 is SGHDN and CDR2 is FVKESK. The CDR3 is made up of 11 amino acids. Trimming took off 1 base at V and 5 bases at J, with 3 bases between the two ends. The CDR3 bases are TGTGCCAGCAGCCAAGCTGACGAGCAGTACTTC. Translation: CASSQADEQYF.

The chain carries TRBV7-2 and TRBJ2-7; TRBD1 matches at 11 bases. The CDR3 runs to 14 residues. Germline V gene sequence: CDR1 SGHTA, CDR2 FQGNSA. V was clipped by 8 bases and J by 2 bases; unmatched bases: 5. CDR3 sequence reads: CASSGTGGPYEQYF. In DNA form, the CDR3 reads TGTGCCAGCTCCGGGACAGGGGGGCCCTACGAGCAGTACTTC.